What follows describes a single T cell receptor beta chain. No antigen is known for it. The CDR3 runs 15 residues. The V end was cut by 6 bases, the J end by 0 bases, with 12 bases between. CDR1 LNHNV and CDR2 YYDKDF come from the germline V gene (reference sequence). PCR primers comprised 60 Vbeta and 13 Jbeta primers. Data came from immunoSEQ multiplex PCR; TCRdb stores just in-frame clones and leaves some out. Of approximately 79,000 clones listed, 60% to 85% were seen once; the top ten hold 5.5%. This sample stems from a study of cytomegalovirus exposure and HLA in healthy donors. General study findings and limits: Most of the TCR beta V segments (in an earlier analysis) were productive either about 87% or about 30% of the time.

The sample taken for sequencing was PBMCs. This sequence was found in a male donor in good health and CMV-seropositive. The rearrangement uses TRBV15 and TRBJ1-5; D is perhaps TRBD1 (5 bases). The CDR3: CATRITGYSNQPQHF. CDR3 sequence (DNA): TGTGCCACCAGAATTACAGGATATAGCAATCAGCCCCAGCATTTT.